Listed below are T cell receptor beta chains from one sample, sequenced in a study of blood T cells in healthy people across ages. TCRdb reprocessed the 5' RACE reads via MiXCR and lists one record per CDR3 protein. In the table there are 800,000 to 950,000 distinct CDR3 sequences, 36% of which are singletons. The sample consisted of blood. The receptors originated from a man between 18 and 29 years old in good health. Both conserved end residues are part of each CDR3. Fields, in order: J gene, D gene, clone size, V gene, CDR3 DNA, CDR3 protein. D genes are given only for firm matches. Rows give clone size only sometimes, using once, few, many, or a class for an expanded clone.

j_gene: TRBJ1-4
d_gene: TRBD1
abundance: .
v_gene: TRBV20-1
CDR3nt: TGCAGTGCTAGAGATCATGCAGGGGGTCGGGAAAAACTGTTTTTT
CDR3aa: CSARDHAGGREKLFF

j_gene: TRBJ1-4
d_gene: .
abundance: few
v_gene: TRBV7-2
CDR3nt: TGTGCCAGCAGCTTAGGGGGGACGCGAAACGAAAAACTGTTTTTT
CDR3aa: CASSLGGTRNEKLFF

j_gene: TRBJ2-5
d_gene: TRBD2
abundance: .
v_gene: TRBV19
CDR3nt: TGTGCCAGTAGTCGAGCGGGAGGGCGTGGTGAGCAGTACTTC
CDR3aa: CASSRAGGRGEQYF

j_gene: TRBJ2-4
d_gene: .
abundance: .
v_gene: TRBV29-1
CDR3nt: TGCAGCGCATTATGGGGTAAAAACATTCAGTACTTC
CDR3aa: CSALWGKNIQYF

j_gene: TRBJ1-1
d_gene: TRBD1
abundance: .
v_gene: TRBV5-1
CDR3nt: TGCGCCAGCAGCTTGGGGACAGGGGCAGCGGACACTGAAGCTTTCTTT
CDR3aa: CASSLGTGAADTEAFF

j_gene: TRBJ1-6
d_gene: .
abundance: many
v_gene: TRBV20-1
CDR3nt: TGCAGTGCACGGGACCCTTTCTATAATTCACCCCTCCACTTT
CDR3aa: CSARDPFYNSPLHF

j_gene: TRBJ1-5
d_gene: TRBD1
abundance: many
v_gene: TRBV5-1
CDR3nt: TGCGCCAGCAGCTTTGGTCAGGGGGATCAGCCCCAGCATTTT
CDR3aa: CASSFGQGDQPQHF

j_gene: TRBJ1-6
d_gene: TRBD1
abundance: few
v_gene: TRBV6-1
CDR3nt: TGTGCCAGCAGCGGGGACAGCCGCATAAATTCACCCCTCCACTTT
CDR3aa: CASSGDSRINSPLHF

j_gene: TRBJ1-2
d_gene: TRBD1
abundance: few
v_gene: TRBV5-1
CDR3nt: TGCGCCAGCAGAGCCCGACAGGGGGGATACGATGGCTACACCTTC
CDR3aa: CASRARQGGYDGYTF

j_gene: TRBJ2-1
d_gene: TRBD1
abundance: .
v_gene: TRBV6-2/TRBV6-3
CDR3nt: TGTGCCAGCAGAAAACCAGGGGGCGCCTTGGTTGAGCAGTTCTTC
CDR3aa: CASRKPGGALVEQFF

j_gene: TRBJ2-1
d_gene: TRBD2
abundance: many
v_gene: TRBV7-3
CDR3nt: TGTGCCAGCAGCTTAACGGCGGGGGGCGGGAATGAGCAGTTCTTC
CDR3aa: CASSLTAGGGNEQFF

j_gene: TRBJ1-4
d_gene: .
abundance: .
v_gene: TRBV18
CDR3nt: TGTGCCAGCTCACCTCTACTGAGAAGTAGGACAGATGAAAAACTGTTTTTT
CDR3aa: CASSPLLRSRTDEKLFF

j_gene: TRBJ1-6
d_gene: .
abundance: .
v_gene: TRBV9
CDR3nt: TGTGCCAGCAGCGTAGACGCTAGCTCCTATAATTCACCCCTCCACTTT
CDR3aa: CASSVDASSYNSPLHF

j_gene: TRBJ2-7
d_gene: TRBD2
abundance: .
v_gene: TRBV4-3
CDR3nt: TGCGCCAGCAGCCCCTCGGGGGGGCTAACTTACAATGAGCAGTACTTC
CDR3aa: CASSPSGGLTYNEQYF

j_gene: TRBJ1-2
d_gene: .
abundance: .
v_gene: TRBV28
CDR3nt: TGTGCCAGCACCATGAGGGGGGCTGATGGCTACACCTTC
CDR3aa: CASTMRGADGYTF

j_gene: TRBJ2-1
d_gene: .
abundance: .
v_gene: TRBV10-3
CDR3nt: TGTGCCATCAGTGAGTCGACCAGGGCGAGGGGCAATGAGCAGTTCTTC
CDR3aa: CAISESTRARGNEQFF

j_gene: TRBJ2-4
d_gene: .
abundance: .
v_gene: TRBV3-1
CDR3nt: TGTGCCAGCAGCCAAGATCGAGACGAAAAGCAGTACTTC
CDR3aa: CASSQDRDEKQYF

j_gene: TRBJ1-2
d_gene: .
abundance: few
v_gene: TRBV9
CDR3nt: TGTGCCAGCAGCGTAGGAGGGATGGATGGCTACACCTTC
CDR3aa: CASSVGGMDGYTF

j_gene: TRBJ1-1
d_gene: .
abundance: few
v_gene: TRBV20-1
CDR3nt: TGCAGTGCTAGAGATCAGGGGAACACTGAAGCTTTCTTT
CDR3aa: CSARDQGNTEAFF

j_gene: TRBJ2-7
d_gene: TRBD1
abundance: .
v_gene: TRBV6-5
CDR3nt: TGTGCCAGCAGTTACGGGGGGACAGGGGTTGCCTACGAGCAGTACTTC
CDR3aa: CASSYGGTGVAYEQYF

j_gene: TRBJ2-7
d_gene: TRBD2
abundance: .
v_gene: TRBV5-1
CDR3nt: TGCGCCAGCCGTCTAGCGGGGGAGATCAATGAGCAGTACTTC
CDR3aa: CASRLAGEINEQYF

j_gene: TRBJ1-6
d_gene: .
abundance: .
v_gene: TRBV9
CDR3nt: TGTGCCAGCAGCGCCGACAGCCCTAATTCACCCCTCCACTTT
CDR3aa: CASSADSPNSPLHF

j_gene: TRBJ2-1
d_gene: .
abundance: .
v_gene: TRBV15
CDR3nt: TGTGCCGCCAGCAGTACGACTAGACAGTTCTTC
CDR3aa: CAASSTTRQFF

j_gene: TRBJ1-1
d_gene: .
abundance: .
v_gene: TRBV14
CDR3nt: TGTGCCAGCAGCCAAGATGCAGGGGCAGGGACTGAAGCTTTCTTT
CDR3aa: CASSQDAGAGTEAFF

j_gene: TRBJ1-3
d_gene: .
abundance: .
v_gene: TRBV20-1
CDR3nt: TGCAGTGCGCCTATTGCGGGACGAGGAAACACCATATATTTT
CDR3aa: CSAPIAGRGNTIYF

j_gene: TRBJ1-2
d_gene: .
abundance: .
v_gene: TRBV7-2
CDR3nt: TGTGCCAGCAGCTTCGGAAGCGGTAACTATGGCTACACCTTC
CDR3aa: CASSFGSGNYGYTF

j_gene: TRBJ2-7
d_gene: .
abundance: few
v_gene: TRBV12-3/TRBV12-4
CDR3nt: TGTGCCAGCAGTTTGGATAGGCTAGCAAACGAGCAGTACTTC
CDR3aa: CASSLDRLANEQYF

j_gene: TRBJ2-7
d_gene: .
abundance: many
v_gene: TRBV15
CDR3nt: TGTGCCACCAGCAGAGAGGTTACTTCCAACGAGCAGTACTTC
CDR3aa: CATSREVTSNEQYF

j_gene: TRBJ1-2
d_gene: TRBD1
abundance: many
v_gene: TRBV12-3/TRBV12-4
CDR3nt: TGTGCCAGCAGTTCCCCCGGGACAGGGATAGATGGCTACACCTTC
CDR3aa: CASSSPGTGIDGYTF

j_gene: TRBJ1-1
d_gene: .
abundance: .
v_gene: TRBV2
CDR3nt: TGTGCCAGCAGTGAAGAGGCAGGCCGGGGTGCTTTCTTT
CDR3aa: CASSEEAGRGAFF

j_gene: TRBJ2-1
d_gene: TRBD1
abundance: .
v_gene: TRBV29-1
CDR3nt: TGCAGCGTTGAAGGGTTGACAGGGGCGGACGAGACCCAGTTCTTC
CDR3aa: CSVEGLTGADETQFF

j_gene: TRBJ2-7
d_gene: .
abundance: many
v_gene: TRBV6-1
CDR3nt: TGTGCCACCCAAACGTCGGGCAGTATCCCCTACGAGCAGTACTTC
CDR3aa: CATQTSGSIPYEQYF

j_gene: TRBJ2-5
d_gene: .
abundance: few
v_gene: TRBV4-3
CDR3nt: TGCGCCATCCTAAGATTGGGTAGAGAGCTTAATGAGCAGTACTTC
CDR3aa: CAILRLGRELNEQYF

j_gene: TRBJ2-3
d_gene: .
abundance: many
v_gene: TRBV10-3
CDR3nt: TGTGCCACCGGGACTAGCACAGATACGCAGTATTTT
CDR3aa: CATGTSTDTQYF

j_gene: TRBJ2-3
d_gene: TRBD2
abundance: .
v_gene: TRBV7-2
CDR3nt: TGTGCCAGCAGCGTTACTAGCGGGATCACAGATACGCAGTATTTT
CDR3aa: CASSVTSGITDTQYF

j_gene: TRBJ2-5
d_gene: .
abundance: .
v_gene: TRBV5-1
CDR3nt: TGCGCCAGCAGCTTTACAGGGTCCCCTCAGGAGACCCAGTACTTC
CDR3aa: CASSFTGSPQETQYF

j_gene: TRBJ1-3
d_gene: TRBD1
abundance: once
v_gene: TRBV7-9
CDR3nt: TGTGCCAGCAGCTTACGGGACAGCAAGCTTGGAAACACCATATATTTT
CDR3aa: CASSLRDSKLGNTIYF

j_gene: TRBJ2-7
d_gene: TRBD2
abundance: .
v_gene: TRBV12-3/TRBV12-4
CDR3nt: TGTGCCAGCAGTTCCCCCCTAGCGGGGGGCAACTCCTACAATGAGCAGTACTTC
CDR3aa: CASSSPLAGGNSYNEQYF

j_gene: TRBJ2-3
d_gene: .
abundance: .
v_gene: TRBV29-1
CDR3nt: TGCGTCTTTTCTAGCACAGATACGCAGTATTTT
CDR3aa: CVFSSTDTQYF

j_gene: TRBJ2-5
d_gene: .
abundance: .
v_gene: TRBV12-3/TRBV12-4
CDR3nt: TGTGCCAGCAGTGAACTGGAGGCAGTACCCCTACAAGAGACCCAGTACTTC
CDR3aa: CASSELEAVPLQETQYF

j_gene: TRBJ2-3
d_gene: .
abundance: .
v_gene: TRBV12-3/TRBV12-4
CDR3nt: TGTGCCAGCAGCCCGGATTACCTGGGTGGCAGCCCTACTAGCACAGATACGCAGTATTTT
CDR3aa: CASSPDYLGGSPTSTDTQYF

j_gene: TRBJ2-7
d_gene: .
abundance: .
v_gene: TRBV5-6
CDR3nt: TGTGCCAGCGGATGGTTGGCAGAAGGGATCTACGAGCAGTACTTC
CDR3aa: CASGWLAEGIYEQYF

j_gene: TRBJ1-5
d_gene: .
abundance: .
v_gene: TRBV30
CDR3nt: TGTGCCTGGAGTCCCTCATCCGGGCCCATAGGGTATAGCAATCAGCCCCAGCATTTT
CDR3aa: CAWSPSSGPIGYSNQPQHF

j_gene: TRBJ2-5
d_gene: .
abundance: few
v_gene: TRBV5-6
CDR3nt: TGTGCCAGCAGCTTAGGTCGGGGGGCAGCCTTTGGAGAGACCCAGTACTTC
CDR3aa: CASSLGRGAAFGETQYF

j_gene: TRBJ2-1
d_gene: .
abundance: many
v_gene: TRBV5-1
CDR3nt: TGCGCCAGCAGCTTGCGGGATGAGCAGTTCTTC
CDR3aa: CASSLRDEQFF

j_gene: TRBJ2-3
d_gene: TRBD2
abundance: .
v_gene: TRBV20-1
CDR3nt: TGCAGTGCTAGTGGAGGGCTAGCGGGGGCCACAGATACGCAGTATTTT
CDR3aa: CSASGGLAGATDTQYF

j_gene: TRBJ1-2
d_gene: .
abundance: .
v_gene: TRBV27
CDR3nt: TGTGCCAGTAGGGAAGTCAACTATGGCTACACCTTC
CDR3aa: CASREVNYGYTF

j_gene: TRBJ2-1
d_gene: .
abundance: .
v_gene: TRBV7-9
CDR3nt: TGTGCCAGCAGCTTAGGGGCAGGTAAAGACTACGAGCAGTTCTTC
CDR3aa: CASSLGAGKDYEQFF

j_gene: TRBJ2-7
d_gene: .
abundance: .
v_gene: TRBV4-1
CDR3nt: TGCGCCAGCAGCCTCGAGCGTTCGGGGACTCATTACAATGAGCAGTACTTC
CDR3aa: CASSLERSGTHYNEQYF

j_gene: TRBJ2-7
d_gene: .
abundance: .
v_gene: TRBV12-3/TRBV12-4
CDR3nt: TGTGCCAGCAGACGGGGGCTTAGCTCCTACGAGCAGTACTTC
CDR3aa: CASRRGLSSYEQYF

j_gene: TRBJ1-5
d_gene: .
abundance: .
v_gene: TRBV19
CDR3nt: TGTGCCAGTAACTTCCAGCCCCAGCATTTT
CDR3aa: CASNFQPQHF

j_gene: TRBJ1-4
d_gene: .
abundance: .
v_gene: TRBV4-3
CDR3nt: TGCGCCAACAGCTCTGAGGAAAAACTGTTTTTT
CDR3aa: CANSSEEKLFF

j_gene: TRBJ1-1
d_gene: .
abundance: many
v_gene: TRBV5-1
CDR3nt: TGCGCCAGCAGCTGGGACTTGAACACTGAAGCTTTCTTT
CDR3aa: CASSWDLNTEAFF

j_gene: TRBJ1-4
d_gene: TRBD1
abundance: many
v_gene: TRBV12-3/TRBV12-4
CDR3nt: TGTGCCAGCAGTCCCCAGGGGGCTGGTGAAAAACTGTTTTTT
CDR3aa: CASSPQGAGEKLFF

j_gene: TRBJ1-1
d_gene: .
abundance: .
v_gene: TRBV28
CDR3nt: TGTGCCAGCAGTCAAACCGGGACTGCGGTAGAAGCTTTCTTT
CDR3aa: CASSQTGTAVEAFF

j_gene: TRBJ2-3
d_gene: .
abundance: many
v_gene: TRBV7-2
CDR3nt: TGTGCCAGCAGCTTATGGTCTGCTAGTAGCACAGATACGCAGTATTTT
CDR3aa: CASSLWSASSTDTQYF

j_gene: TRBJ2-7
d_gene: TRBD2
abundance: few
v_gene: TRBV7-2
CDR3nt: TGTGCCAGCAGCCCGGGACTAGCCTCCCCCCACGAGCAGTACTTC
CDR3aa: CASSPGLASPHEQYF

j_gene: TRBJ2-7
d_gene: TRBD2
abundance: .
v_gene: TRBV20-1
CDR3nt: TGCAGTGCTCCGGCGACTAGCGGGGGGGTGAACGAGCAGTACTTC
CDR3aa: CSAPATSGGVNEQYF

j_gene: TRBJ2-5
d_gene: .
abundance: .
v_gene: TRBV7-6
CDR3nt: TGTGCCAGCAGCCCCGGGCCCCAACTTGGGCAGTACTTC
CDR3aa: CASSPGPQLGQYF

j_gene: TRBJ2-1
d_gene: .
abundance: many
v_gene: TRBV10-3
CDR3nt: TGTGCCATCAGTAGACGGAACGGGCCCACCAATGAGCAGTTCTTC
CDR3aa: CAISRRNGPTNEQFF